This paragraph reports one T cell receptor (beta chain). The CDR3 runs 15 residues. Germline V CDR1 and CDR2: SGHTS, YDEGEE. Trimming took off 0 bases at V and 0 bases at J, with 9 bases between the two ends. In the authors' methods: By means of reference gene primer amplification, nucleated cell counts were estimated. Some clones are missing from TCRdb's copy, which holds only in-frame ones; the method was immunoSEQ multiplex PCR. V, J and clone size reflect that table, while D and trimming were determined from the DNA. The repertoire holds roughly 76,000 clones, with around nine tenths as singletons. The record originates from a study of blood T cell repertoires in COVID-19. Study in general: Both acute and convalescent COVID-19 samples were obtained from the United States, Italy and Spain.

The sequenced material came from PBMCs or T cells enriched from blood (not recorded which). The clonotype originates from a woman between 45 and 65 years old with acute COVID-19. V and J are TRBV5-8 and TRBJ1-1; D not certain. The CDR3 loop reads CASSLVSDMNTEAFF. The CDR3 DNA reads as TGTGCCAGCAGCTTGGTCTCCGACATGAACACTGAAGCTTTCTTT. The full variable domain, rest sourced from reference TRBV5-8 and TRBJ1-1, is EAGVTQSPTHLIKTRGQQATLRCSPISGHTSVYWYQQALGLGLQFLLWYDEGEERNRGNFPPRFSGRQFPNYSSELNVNALELEDSALYLCASSLVSDMNTEAFFGQGTRLTVV.